This TCR beta chain was captured by sequencing in a study of blood T cell repertoires in COVID-19. At the level of the study: Collection of acute and convalescent COVID-19 samples took place in the United States, Italy and Spain.

As processed by the authors: The assay estimated nucleated cells by amplifying reference gene primers. Using immunoSEQ multiplex PCR, the repertoire was profiled, and TCRdb retains in-frame clones only, with some absent. The DNA was the basis for D and trimming; V, J and clone size are from that table. The profile covers roughly 200,000 clones, with approximately 85% appearing a single time and over 2.5% taken by the ten largest. The count of this clone is one. The CDR3 has 13 residues. CDR1 is SGHAT and CDR2 is FQNNGV in the germline V gene. With 3 bases removed from V and 5 bases from J, the gap between germline ends came to 11 bases.

Sequenced material: peripheral blood. The V gene is TRBV11-2, the J gene TRBJ2-7, with no clear D. The source is a man in his fifties or sixties with acute or convalescent COVID-19. The CDR3 nucleotides read TGTGCCAGCAGCTTTATAATTAGAGACGAGCAGTACTTC. It specifies CASSFIIRDEQYF.